The T cell receptor beta chain under discussion was sequenced for a study of CD8 T cells in ankylosing spondylitis. A single record per CDR3 protein comes from TCRdb applying MiXCR to the 5' RACE reads. Found here are around 770,000 distinct CDR3 sequences, 10% to 15% of them singletons; the top ten hold about 0.5%. Study results and caveats: The study identified a TCR beta motif of roughly eight highly homologous variants that appeared characteristic of ankylosing spondylitis blood. A subset of motif variants has previously been described in the synovial fluid and blood of reactive arthritis.

As concerns this clonotype: Its cognate antigen is unknown.

Germline V gives CDR1 SGHTA, CDR2 FQGNSA. The CDR3 totals 13 residues. Trimming took 3 bases from V and 2 from J, leaving 7 bases between them. Material for sequencing was blood, either unsorted or a sorted T cell fraction (not recorded which). The sequence came from a male donor with ankylosing spondylitis. The chain recombines TRBV7-2 with TRBJ1-2; no firm D call. The CDR3 sequence is CASSFLQNYGYTF. The CDR3 nucleotides are TGTGCCAGCAGCTTTCTACAGAACTATGGCTACACCTTC.